Sequencing of this T cell receptor beta chain was carried out in a study of blood T cell repertoires in COVID-19. On the study more broadly: Spain, Italy and the United States supplied samples that represented acute and convalescent COVID-19. Sources were T cells, B-cell-depleted T cells, or PBMCs; the material itself was cDNA or gDNA.

Sequencing used immunoSEQ multiplex PCR; TCRdb keeps in-frame clones, though not all of them. The sample has roughly 200,000 clones; 81% are singletons. After removal of 2 bases from V and 2 bases from J, the junction contained 3 bases not matched to a gene. In germline, CDR1 is SGHAT, CDR2 FQNNGV. The CDR3 runs to 14 residues. This chain joins TRBV11-2 and TRBJ2-7; TRBD1 matches at 7 bases. The receptor's source is a woman at least 80 years old with acute or convalescent COVID-19. Material for sequencing was peripheral blood. The CDR3, as DNA: TGTGCCAGCAGCTTAAACAGGGGCCCCTACGAGCAGTACTTC. It translates to CASSLNRGPYEQYF.